The present T cell receptor (beta chain) was sequenced within a study of chemoradiotherapy in HPV16-positive cancers. Study at large: Candidate HPV-specific clones and shared TCR motifs came from two HPV16-positive patients.

Regarding this clone: Its specificity is not known.

V lost 1 base and J 5 bases, leaving 8 bases between the germline ends. This CDR3 comprises 14 residues. Germline CDR1 MNHNS, CDR2 SASEGT. General study findings and limits: Functional assays defining HPV-specific T cells used only a couple of HPV16-positive patients. In HPV16-positive patients, HPV-responsive T-cell expansion tracked better recurrence-free survival.

Sequencing was performed with immunoSEQ multiplex PCR; in TCRdb, only in-frame clones are kept and a portion is missing. The sample carries under 6,500 clones, around 77% recorded once. The source is a human donor with HPV-associated anogenital cancer. V gene TRBV6-1 combines with J gene TRBJ1-4, with D possibly being TRBD1 (6 bases). Sequenced material: tumor tissue, taken from a patient who underwent chemoradiotherapy. The chain's CDR3 is CASSEGGGNEKLFF. As DNA, the CDR3 is TGTGCCAGCAGTGAAGGTGGGGGCAATGAAAAACTGTTTTTT.